Presented here are 32 T cell receptor beta chains from one specimen sequenced in a study of shared clonotypes between healthy human individuals. Some clones are missing from TCRdb's copy, which holds only in-frame ones; the method was immunoSEQ multiplex PCR. The data contain 1.5 million to 1.9 million clones, under 99% of them singletons. Material: naive CD4+ T cells sorted from blood. Regarding subset: CD45RA+ positively selected. The receptors derive from a man younger than 45 in good health.

Remarks on this clone: Other DNA sequences from this sample encode an identical CDR3 as well. The gene calls are TRBV5-1 and TRBJ2-1; 7 bases match TRBD2. Unmatched junction bases numbered 8, after V lost 4 bases and J lost 4 bases. CDR3 length: 15 amino acids. CDR1 is SGHRS and CDR2 is YFSETQ in the germline V gene. CDR3 protein: CASSTSGTSYNEQFF. The DNA of the CDR3 is TGCGCCAGCAGCACCAGCGGGACCTCATACAATGAGCAGTTCTTC.

The chain recombines TRBV4-3 with TRBJ2-2; D not resolved. CDR3 length equals 15 residues. V lost 4 bases to trimming and J lost 3 bases, with 12 bases between them. From germline, CDR1 is LGHNA and CDR2 YSLEER. Here the CDR3 reads CASSLYEEYTGELFF. The CDR3 DNA is TGCGCCAGCAGCCTATACGAGGAGTACACCGGGGAGCTGTTTTTT.

This sequence joins TRBV5-1 and TRBJ1-3, with 7 bases identical to TRBD1. The CDR3 length is 15 residues. Germline-derived CDR1 and CDR2 are SGHRS and YFSETQ. V lost 4 bases and J lost 0; bases outside the gene matches: 4. The CDR3 bases are TGCGCCAGCAGCGGGGACAGCCTCTCTGGAAACACCATATATTTT. Translated, it gives CASSGDSLSGNTIYF.

Turning to this clone: This same CDR3 is encoded by further DNA sequences in the sample. The rearrangement joins TRBV5-1 to TRBJ2-7; TRBD2 aligns across 7 bases. Germline assignment: CDR1 SGHRS and CDR2 YFSETQ. The ends lost 0 bases at V and 2 bases at J; junction bases unmatched: 5. This CDR3 comprises 15 residues. The CDR3 is CASSLGSGGAYEQYF. In DNA, the CDR3 is TGCGCCAGCAGCTTGGGGTCGGGAGGTGCCTACGAGCAGTACTTC.

V usage is TRBV6-6 and J usage is TRBJ2-5, with 9 positions matching TRBD2. CDR1 and CDR2 (germline): MNHNY, SVGAGI (reference sequence). Unmatched junction bases numbered 14, after V lost 8 bases and J lost 4 bases. This CDR3 is built from 16 residues. The CDR3 loop reads CASEKGGLATRETQYF. CDR3 in DNA: TGTGCCAGCGAAAAGGGGGGACTAGCCACCCGAGAGACCCAGTACTTC.

This sequence joins TRBV29-1 and TRBJ2-4, with 9 bases aligning to TRBD1. From germline, CDR1 is SQVTM and CDR2 ANQGSEA. V lost 7 bases and J lost 0; bases outside the gene matches: 19. This CDR3 contains 19 residues. CDR3 DNA sequence: TGCAGCGCTTACTATGGGGGGACAGGGAGTGGGTTAGCCAAAAACATTCAGTACTTC. It translates to CSAYYGGTGSGLAKNIQYF.

CDR3 bases: TGTGCCAGCAGCCCAGTGGACACCTTCACCGGGGAGCTGTTTTTT. Translation gives CASSPVDTFTGELFF. The rearrangement joins TRBV5-4 to TRBJ2-2; weak D call: TRBD1 (5 bases). Trimming removed 4 bases from V and 4 bases from J, with 14 bases in between. Germline-derived CDR1 and CDR2 are SGHNT and YYREEE (reference sequence). The CDR3 is made up of 15 amino acids. Full variable domain (rest looked up from reference TRBV5-4 and TRBJ2-2): ETGVTQSPTHLIKTRGQQVTLRCSSQSGHNTVSWYQQALGQGPQFIFQYYREEENGRGNFPPRFSGLQFPNYSSELNVNALELDDSALYLCASSPVDTFTGELFFGEGSRLTVL.

The chain recombines TRBV28 with TRBJ2-7; the D is unclear. The germline CDR1 and CDR2 sequences are MDHEN and SYDVKM. V lost 5 bases, J lost 1 base, and 12 bases lay in between. This CDR3 comprises 14 residues. DNA of the CDR3: TGTGCCAGCAGTGTCACCAGGAGTTCCTACGAGCAGTACTTC. Its translation: CASSVTRSSYEQYF.

V and J are TRBV5-6 and TRBJ2-5, with 11 bases lining up with TRBD1. V lost 1 base to trimming and J lost 5 bases; unmatched junction nucleotides: 4. Germline loops: CDR1 SGHDT, CDR2 YYEEEE. This CDR3 region has 15 residues. CDR3 amino acids: CASSLSWTGGETQYF. Written as DNA, the CDR3 is TGTGCCAGCAGCTTGTCATGGACAGGGGGCGAGACCCAGTACTTC.

This chain uses TRBV5-1 with TRBJ1-5, with TRBD1 identical over 9 bases. Per the germline V gene, CDR1 is SGHRS and CDR2 is YFSETQ. V lost 3 bases to trimming and J lost 6 bases; unmatched junction nucleotides: 7. The CDR3 has 15 residues. The CDR3 is CASSSGQGWAQPQHF. The CDR3 DNA is TGCGCCAGCAGCTCGGGACAGGGCTGGGCTCAGCCCCAGCATTTT.

This rearrangement joins TRBV27 to TRBJ1-4; 8 nucleotides line up with TRBD1. This CDR3 has 18 residues. The V gene end was trimmed by 2 bases and the J gene end by 4 bases; junction bases not matched to a gene: 12. Germline V lookup: CDR1 MNHEY, CDR2 SMNVEV (reference sequence). The CDR3 DNA reads as TGTGCCAGCAGTTTAGATCCCAGGGGGCGTGTGGATAATGAAAAACTGTTTTTT. Amino acid sequence: CASSLDPRGRVDNEKLFF.

The chain links TRBV25-1 to TRBJ2-1, with D hard to call. Germline values: CDR1 MGHDK, CDR2 SYGVNS. CDR3 size: 16 residues. V was clipped by 1 base and J by 10 bases, with 20 bases between them. The CDR3 loop is CASSESLASSFGEQFF. The CDR3 DNA follows: TGTGCCAGCAGTGAATCCTTGGCGTCCTCTTTTGGGGAGCAGTTCTTC. The full variable domain, in which reference TRBV25-1 and TRBJ2-1 provide the parts outside the CDR3, is EADIYQTPRYLVIGTGKKITLECSQTMGHDKMYWYQQDPGMELHLIHYSYGVNSTEKGDLSSESTVSRIRTEHFPLTLESARPSHTSQYLCASSESLASSFGEQFFGPGTRLTVL.

The V gene is TRBV29-1, the J gene TRBJ1-1; 10 bases line up with TRBD1. The CDR3 covers 13 residues. Germline V gene data show CDR1 as SQVTM and CDR2 as ANQGSEA. Trimming took 7 bases from V and 7 from J; bases not matched to a gene: 9. The DNA of the CDR3 is TGCAGCGCCGGGACAGGGGCTGCTATTGAAGCTTTCTTT. This codes for CSAGTGAAIEAFF.

The V gene is TRBV5-4, the J gene TRBJ2-1, with 12 bases aligning to TRBD2. Germline assignment: CDR1 SGHNT and CDR2 YYREEE (reference sequence). The CDR3 sequence is 16 residues long. J gave up 11 bases and V 4 bases, and 13 bases lay outside the gene matches. The CDR3 region is CASSQETSGRLSKQFF. CDR3 in DNA: TGTGCCAGCAGCCAAGAAACTAGCGGGAGGCTGTCAAAGCAGTTCTTC.

The rearrangement uses TRBV7-9 and TRBJ2-7; TRBD1 matches 9 bases. The V gene's germline CDR1 is SEHNR and CDR2 FQNEAQ (reference sequence). The CDR3 length is 16 residues. V was clipped by 3 bases and J by 0 bases; unmatched bases: 6. In DNA, the CDR3 is TGTGCCAGCAGCTTGCCGGGACAGGGCCCCTCCTACGAGCAGTACTTC. Its translation: CASSLPGQGPSYEQYF.

The gene calls are TRBV19 and TRBJ2-7; D perhaps matches TRBD2 (5 bases). The CDR3 loop spans 15 amino acids. The germline V gene encodes CDR1 LNHDA and CDR2 SQIVND (reference sequence). Trimming took off 0 bases at V and 6 bases at J, with 15 bases between the two ends. The CDR3 DNA reads TGTGCCAGTAGTATAGATCGAAGGGAGTTGGGCGAGCAGTACTTC. It yields the protein CASSIDRRELGEQYF.

This sequence joins TRBV19 and TRBJ2-1; 8 bases match TRBD2. The germline V gene has CDR1 LNHDA and CDR2 SQIVND (reference sequence). Trimming cost V 3 bases and J 7 bases; bases outside gene matches: 11. CDR3 size: 16 residues. CDR3 sequence reads: CASSMIQAGERNEQFF. CDR3 sequence (DNA): TGTGCCAGTAGTATGATTCAAGCGGGAGAGAGGAATGAGCAGTTCTTC.

The chain links TRBV28 to TRBJ2-7; the match to TRBD2 covers 10 bases. From germline, CDR1 is MDHEN and CDR2 SYDVKM. This CDR3 has 12 residues. V lost 8 bases to trimming and J lost 3 bases; unmatched junction nucleotides: 1. CDR3 DNA sequence: TGTGCCAGCTGGACTAGCGGCTACGAGCAGTACTTC. Translation gives CASWTSGYEQYF.

The rearrangement uses TRBV7-2 and TRBJ2-1, with TRBD1 as a possible D gene (6 bases). The germline V gene has CDR1 SGHTA and CDR2 FQGNSA. Deletions cut 8 bases from V and 5 bases from J, with 16 bases between. The CDR3 totals 14 residues. The CDR3: CASGDTGTNNEQFF. CDR3 coding DNA: TGTGCCAGCGGAGACACCGGGACAAACAATGAGCAGTTCTTC.

V usage is TRBV10-2 and J usage is TRBJ2-5; 9 bases are shared with TRBD2. CDR3 size: 17 residues. In germline, CDR1 is WSHSY, CDR2 SAAADI. Trimming took 7 bases from V and 1 from J; bases not matched to a gene: 13. The CDR3 DNA sequence: TGCGCCAGCATTAGGGGACAGACTAGCGGAGGCCAAGAGACCCAGTACTTC. Its translation is CASIRGQTSGGQETQYF.

Notes on this clone: The same CDR3 is also encoded by other DNA sequences in this sample. The chain recombines TRBV7-3 with TRBJ2-5; D possibly corresponds to TRBD1 (5 bases). The length of the CDR3 is 13 residues. V lost 0 bases and J 4 bases, leaving 6 bases between the germline ends. CDR1 is SGHTA and CDR2 is FQGTGA in the germline V gene. In DNA, the CDR3 is TGTGCCAGCAGCTTAACGGGGCTAGAGACCCAGTACTTC. Protein product: CASSLTGLETQYF.

The V gene is TRBV29-1, the J gene TRBJ2-1, with D possibly matching TRBD1 (5 bases). V was shortened by 6 bases and J by 4 bases, with 10 bases between the two germline ends. The CDR3 loop spans 12 amino acids. Germline V lookup: CDR1 SQVTM, CDR2 ANQGSEA. CDR3 residues: CSVNPGYNEQFF. For the CDR3, the DNA is TGCAGCGTGAACCCAGGGTACAATGAGCAGTTCTTC.

The chain joins TRBV7-9 to TRBJ1-2; 7 bases map to TRBD1. The V gene's germline CDR1 is SEHNR and CDR2 FQNEAQ (reference sequence). Trimming took 5 bases from V and 7 from J; bases not matched to a gene: 10. This CDR3 region has 14 residues. The CDR3 coding sequence is TGTGCCAGCAGCCGGGACAGCTCGACATCTGGCTACACCTTC. This sequence encodes CASSRDSSTSGYTF.

The rearrangement links TRBV29-1 to TRBJ2-1; 12 nucleotides line up with TRBD2. J was trimmed by 8 bases and V by 2 bases; bases with no gene match: 4. The CDR3 runs to 14 residues. The germline CDR1 and CDR2 sequences are SQVTM and ANQGSEA. DNA for the CDR3: TGCAGCGTTGAACTAGCGGGAGGGCCGTATGAGCAGTTCTTC. Translated, it gives CSVELAGGPYEQFF.

With regard to this clone: This same CDR3 is encoded by further DNA sequences in the sample. This chain joins TRBV18 and TRBJ2-3; D is unclear. The CDR3 consists of 12 residues. Germline V gene data show CDR1 as KGHSH and CDR2 as LQKENI. Trimming removed 3 bases at V and 6 bases at J, with 7 bases between. CDR3 nucleotide sequence: TGTGCCAGCTCACCCAACGGGGATACGCAGTATTTT. This sequence encodes CASSPNGDTQYF. Complete variable domain (other parts from reference TRBV18 and TRBJ2-3): NAGVMQNPRHLVRRRGQEARLRCSPMKGHSHVYWYRQLPEEGLKFMVYLQKENIIDESGMPKERFSAEFPKEGPSILRIQQVVRGDSAAYFCASSPNGDTQYFGPGTRLTVL.

J is TRBJ2-2 and V is TRBV2; possibly TRBD2 for D (5 bases). With 11 bases removed from V and 0 bases from J, the gap between germline ends came to 19 bases. The germline gives CDR1 SNHLY, CDR2 FYNNEI. CDR3 size: 16 residues. The CDR3 DNA follows: TGTGCCCTAGCAGGCGCGGGCGACTCGAACACCGGGGAGCTGTTTTTT. As protein: CALAGAGDSNTGELFF.

The V gene is TRBV9, the J gene TRBJ1-3; a weak D match, TRBD1 (6 bases). The ends were cut back, 1 base at V and 0 bases at J, with 11 bases in the middle. CDR1 and CDR2 from the germline V gene are SGDLS and YYNGEE. The CDR3 length is 16 residues. CDR3 residues: CASSVSGTHSGNTIYF. For the CDR3, the DNA is TGTGCCAGCAGCGTAAGTGGGACACACTCTGGAAACACCATATATTTT. Based on the CDR3 plus reference TRBV9 and TRBJ1-3, the full variable domain is DSGVTQTPKHLITATGQRVTLRCSPRSGDLSVYWYQQSLDQGLQFLIQYYNGEERAKGNILERFSAQQFPDLHSELNLSSLELGDSALYFCASSVSGTHSGNTIYFGEGSWLTVV.

This clone occurred once. The chain is built from TRBV27 and TRBJ1-3, with a possible D match to TRBD1 (5 bases). The CDR3 length is 14 residues. Looked up from germline, CDR1 is MNHEY and CDR2 is SMNVEV (reference sequence). In DNA form, the CDR3 reads TGTGCGGGGGGGACCCCGGACTCTGGAAACACCATATATTTT. Its translation is CAGGTPDSGNTIYF.

The chain employs TRBV10-3 and TRBJ2-3, with a weak D call TRBD2 (5 bases). There are 13 residues in the CDR3. V lost 8 bases and J lost 0, with 9 bases in between. Looked up from germline, CDR1 is ENHRY and CDR2 is SYGVKD. The CDR3 DNA follows: TGTGCCATCGAGGGCAGTAGCACAGATACGCAGTATTTT. Its protein is CAIEGSSTDTQYF.

The chain couples TRBV9 to TRBJ2-1; possible D gene TRBD1, 6 bases. Trimming shortened V by 7 bases and J by 0 bases, and 14 bases separated the two germline ends. CDR1 SGDLS and CDR2 YYNGEE come from the germline V gene. The CDR3 extends over 15 amino acids. CDR3 bases: TGTGCCAGCTCTGCACAGGGCAACTCCTACAATGAGCAGTTCTTC. Amino acids: CASSAQGNSYNEQFF.

The chain employs TRBV10-3 and TRBJ1-5, with unresolved D. Germline loops: CDR1 ENHRY, CDR2 SYGVKD. V shed 8 bases and J shed 3 bases, with 14 bases lying between them. This CDR3 is built from 14 residues. CDR3 loop: CAIGSARDNQPQHF. For the CDR3, the DNA is TGTGCCATCGGTTCAGCGCGAGACAATCAGCCCCAGCATTTT.

This chain joins TRBV9 and TRBJ1-5; 10 nucleotides align to TRBD1. J gave up 2 bases and V 3 bases, and 11 bases lay outside the gene matches. Germline assignment: CDR1 SGDLS and CDR2 YYNGEE. This CDR3 has 18 amino acids. CDR3 nucleotide sequence: TGTGCCAGCAGCGCCGGGACAGGGGCCGGCCATGGCAATCAGCCCCAGCATTTT. The encoded protein is CASSAGTGAGHGNQPQHF.